This T cell receptor beta chain derives from a study of T-cell memory formation after mild COVID-19. TCRalpha and TCRbeta libraries used 5'RACE with constant-segment primers and UMIs. TCRdb analysed the 5' RACE reads with MiXCR anew, one entry per CDR3 protein. The sample consists of about 260,000 distinct CDR3 sequences, about 17% of them appearing once. The CDR3 is 15 residues long. The germline CDR1 and CDR2 sequences are LGHNA and YNFKEQ. Trimming stripped 0 bases from V and 4 bases from J, with 12 bases between. The clonotype was recovered from a man younger than 35 who had mild COVID-19 (a few samples of this study predate the infection). Cell type and time point are not known. Sequencing used PBMCs or a T cell subset sorted from them (not recorded which). The V and J genes are TRBV4-2 and TRBJ2-5; unclear D gene. CDR3 region: CASSQEQASRETQYF. CDR3 bases: TGTGCCAGCAGCCAAGAGCAGGCGAGCCGAGAGACCCAGTACTTC.